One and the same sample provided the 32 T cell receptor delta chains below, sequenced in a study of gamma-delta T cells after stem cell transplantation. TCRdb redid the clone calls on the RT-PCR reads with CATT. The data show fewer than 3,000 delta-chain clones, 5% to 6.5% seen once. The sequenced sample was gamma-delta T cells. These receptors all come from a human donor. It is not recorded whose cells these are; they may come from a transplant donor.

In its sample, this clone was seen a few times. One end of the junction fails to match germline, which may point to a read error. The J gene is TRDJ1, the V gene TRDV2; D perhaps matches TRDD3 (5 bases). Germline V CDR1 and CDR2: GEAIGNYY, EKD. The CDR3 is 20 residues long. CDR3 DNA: TGTGCCTGTGACACGGTCCCCAGTACTGTGGGATCCGGTAGGGACGATACACTCATCTTT. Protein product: CACDTVPSTVGSGRDDTLIF.

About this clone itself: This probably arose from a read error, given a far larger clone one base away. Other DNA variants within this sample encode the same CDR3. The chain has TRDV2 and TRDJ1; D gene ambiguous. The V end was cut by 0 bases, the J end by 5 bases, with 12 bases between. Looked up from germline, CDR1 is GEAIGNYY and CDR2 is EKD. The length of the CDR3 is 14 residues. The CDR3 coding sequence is TGTGCCTGTGACACCCTCCGCACTGAGGATAAACTCATCTTT. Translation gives CACDTLRTEDKLIF.

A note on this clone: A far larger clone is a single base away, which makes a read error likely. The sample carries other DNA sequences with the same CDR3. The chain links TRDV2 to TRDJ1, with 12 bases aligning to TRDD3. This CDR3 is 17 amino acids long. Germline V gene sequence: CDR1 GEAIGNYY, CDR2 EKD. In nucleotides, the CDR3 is TGTGCTTGTGACAACTTACTGGGGGATACATACACCGATAAACTCATCTTT. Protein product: CACDNLLGDTYTDKLIF.

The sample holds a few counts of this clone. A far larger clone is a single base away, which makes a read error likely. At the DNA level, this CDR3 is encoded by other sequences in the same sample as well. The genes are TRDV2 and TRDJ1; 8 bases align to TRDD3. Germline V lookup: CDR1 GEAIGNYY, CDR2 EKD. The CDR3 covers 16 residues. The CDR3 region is CACDTVNGGYTDKLIF. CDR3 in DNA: TGCGCCTGTGACACCGTTAATGGGGGATACACCGATAAACTCATCTTT.

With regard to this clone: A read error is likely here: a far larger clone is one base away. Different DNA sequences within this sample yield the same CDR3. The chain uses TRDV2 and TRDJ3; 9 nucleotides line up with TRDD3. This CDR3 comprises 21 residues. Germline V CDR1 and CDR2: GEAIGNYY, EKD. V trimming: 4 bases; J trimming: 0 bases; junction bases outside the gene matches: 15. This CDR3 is CACDTALGGYPSSWDTRQMFF. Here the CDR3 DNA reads TGTGCCTGTGATACTGCTCTGGGGGGATACCCAAGCTCCTGGGACACCCGACAGATGTTTTTC.

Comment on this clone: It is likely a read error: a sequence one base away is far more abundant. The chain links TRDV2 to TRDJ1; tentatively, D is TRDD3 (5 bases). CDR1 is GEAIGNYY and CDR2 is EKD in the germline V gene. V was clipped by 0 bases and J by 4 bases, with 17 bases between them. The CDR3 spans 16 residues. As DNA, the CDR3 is TGTGCCTGTGACACCGTTGGGGTTCATTGGGACGATAAACTCATCTTT. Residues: CACDTVGVHWDDKLIF.

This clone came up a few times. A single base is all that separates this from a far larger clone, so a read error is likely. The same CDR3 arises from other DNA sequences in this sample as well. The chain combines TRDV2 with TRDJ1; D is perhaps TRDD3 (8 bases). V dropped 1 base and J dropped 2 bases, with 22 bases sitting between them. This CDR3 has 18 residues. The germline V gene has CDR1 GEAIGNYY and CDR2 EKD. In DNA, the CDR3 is TGTGCCTGTGACACTTTAATTCCTACGGGGGATAATACCGATAAACTCATCTTT. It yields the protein CACDTLIPTGDNTDKLIF.

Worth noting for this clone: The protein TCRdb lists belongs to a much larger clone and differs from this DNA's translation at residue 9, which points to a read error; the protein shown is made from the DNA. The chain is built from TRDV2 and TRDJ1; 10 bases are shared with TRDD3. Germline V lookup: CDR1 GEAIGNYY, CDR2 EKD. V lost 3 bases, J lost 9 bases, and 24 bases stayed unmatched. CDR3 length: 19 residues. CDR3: CACDPLALPGDTQGSELIF. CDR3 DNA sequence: TGTGCCTGTGACCCCTTGGCCTTACCGGGGGATACGCAAGGGTCGGAACTCATCTTT.

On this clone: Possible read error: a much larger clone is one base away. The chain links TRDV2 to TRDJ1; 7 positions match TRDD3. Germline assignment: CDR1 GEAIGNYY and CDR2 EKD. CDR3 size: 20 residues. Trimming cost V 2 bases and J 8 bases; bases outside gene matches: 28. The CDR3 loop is CACDNVAGGSEGTGTEKLIF. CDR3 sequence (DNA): TGTGCCTGTGACAACGTGGCTGGGGGGTCAGAAGGGACCGGGACAGAGAAACTCATCTTT.

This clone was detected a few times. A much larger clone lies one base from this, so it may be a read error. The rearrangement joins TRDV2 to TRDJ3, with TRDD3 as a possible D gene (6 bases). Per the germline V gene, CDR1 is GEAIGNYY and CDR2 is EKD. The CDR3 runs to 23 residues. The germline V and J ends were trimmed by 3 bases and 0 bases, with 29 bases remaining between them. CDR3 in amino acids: CACDSVPGDLGVRASWDTRQMFF. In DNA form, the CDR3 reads TGTGCCTGTGACTCCGTCCCTGGCGATTTGGGGGTCCGTGCCTCCTGGGACACCCGACAGATGTTTTTC.

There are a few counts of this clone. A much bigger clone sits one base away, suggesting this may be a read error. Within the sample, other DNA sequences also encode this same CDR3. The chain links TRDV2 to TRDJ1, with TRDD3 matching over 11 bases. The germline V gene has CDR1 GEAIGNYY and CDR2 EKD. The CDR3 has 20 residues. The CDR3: CACDTVRLGDKGRYTDKLIF. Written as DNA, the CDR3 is TGTGCCTGCGACACCGTACGACTGGGGGATAAGGGGCGTTACACCGATAAACTCATCTTT.

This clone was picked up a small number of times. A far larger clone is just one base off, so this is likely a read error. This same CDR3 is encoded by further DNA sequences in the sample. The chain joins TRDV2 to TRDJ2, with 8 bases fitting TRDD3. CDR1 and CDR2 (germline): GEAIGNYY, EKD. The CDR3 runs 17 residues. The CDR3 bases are TGTGCCTGTGACACCTTGGGGGATTCGACTTTGACAGCACAACTCTTTTTT. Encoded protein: CACDTLGDSTLTAQLFF.

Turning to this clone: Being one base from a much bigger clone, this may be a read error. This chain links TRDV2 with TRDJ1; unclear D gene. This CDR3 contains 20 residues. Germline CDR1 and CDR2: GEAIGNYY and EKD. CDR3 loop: CARDTLGGPGAPAISDKLIF. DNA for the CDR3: TGTGCCCGTGACACCCTCGGCGGGCCCGGTGCTCCCGCAATATCCGATAAACTCATCTTT.

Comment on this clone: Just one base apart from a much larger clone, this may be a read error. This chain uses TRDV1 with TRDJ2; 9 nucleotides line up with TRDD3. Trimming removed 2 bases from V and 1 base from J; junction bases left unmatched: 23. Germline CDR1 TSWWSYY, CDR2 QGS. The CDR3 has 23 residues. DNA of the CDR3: TGTGCTCTTGGGGAAGGAGTAGTAATCCTACGTACTGGGGGACCCCATTTGACAGCACAACTCTTCTTT. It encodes CALGEGVVILRTGGPHLTAQLFF.

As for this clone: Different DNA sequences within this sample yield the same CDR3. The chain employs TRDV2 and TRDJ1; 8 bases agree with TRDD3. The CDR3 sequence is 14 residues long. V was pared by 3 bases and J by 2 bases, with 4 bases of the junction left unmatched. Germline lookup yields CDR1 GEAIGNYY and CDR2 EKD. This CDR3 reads CACDRLGATDKLIF. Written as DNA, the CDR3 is TGTGCCTGTGACCGACTGGGGGCTACCGATAAACTCATCTTT.

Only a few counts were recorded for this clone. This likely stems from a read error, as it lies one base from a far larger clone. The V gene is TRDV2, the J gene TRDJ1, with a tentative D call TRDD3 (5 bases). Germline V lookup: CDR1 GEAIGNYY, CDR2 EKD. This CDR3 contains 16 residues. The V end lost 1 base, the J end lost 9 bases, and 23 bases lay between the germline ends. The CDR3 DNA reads TGTGCCTGTGACACTCTGGGCGTACTGGTGGATAATCAACTCATCTTT. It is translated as CACDTLGVLVDNQLIF.

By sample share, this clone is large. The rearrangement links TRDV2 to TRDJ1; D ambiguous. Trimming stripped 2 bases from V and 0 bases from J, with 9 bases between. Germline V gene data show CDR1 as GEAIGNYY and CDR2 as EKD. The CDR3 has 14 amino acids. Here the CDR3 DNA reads TGTGCCTGTGACAAACTCGATAACACCGATAAACTCATCTTT. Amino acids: CACDKLDNTDKLIF.

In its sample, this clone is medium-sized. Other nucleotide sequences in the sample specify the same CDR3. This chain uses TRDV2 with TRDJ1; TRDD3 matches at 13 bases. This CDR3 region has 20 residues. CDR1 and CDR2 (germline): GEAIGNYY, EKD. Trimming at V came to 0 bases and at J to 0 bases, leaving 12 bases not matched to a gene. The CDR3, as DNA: TGTGCCTGTGACACCTTACTGGGGGATACGCCGACAGAGTACACCGATAAACTCATCTTT. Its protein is CACDTLLGDTPTEYTDKLIF.

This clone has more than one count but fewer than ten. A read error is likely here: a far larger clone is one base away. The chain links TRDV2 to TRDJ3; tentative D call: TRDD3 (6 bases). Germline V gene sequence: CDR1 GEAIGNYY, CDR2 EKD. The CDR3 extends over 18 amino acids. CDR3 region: CACDTAGDLAWDTRQVFF. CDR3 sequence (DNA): TGTGCCTGTGACACGGCTGGGGACCTTGCCTGGGACACCCGACAGGTGTTTTTC.

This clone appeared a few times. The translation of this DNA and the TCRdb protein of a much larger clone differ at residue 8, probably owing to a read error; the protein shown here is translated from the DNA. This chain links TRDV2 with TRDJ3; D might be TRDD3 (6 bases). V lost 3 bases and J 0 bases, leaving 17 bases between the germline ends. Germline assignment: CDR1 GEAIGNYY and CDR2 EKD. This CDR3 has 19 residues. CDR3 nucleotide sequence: TGTGCCTGTGACCGGACTGGGAGGCCCAGCTCCTGGGACACCCGACAGATGTTTTTC. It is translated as CACDRTGRPSSWDTRQMFF.

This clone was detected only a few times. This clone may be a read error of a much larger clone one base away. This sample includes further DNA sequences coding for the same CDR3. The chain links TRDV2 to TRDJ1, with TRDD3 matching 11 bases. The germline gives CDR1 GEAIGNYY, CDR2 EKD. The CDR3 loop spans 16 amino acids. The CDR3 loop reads CACDTVGGGYASWLIF. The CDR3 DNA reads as TGCGCCTGTGACACCGTAGGTGGGGGATACGCGTCTTGGCTCATCTTT.

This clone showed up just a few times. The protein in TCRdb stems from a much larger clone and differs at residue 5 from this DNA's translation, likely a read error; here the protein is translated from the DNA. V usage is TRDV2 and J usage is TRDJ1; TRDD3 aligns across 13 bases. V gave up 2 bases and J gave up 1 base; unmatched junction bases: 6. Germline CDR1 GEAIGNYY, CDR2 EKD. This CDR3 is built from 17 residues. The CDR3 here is CACDILGDTQITDKLIF. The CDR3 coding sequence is TGTGCCTGTGACATACTGGGGGATACGCAAATCACCGATAAACTCATCTTT.

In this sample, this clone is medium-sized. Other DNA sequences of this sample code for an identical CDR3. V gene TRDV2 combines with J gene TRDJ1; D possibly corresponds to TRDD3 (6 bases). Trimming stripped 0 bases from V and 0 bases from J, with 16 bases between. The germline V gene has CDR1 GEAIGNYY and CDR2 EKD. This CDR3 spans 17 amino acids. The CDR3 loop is CACDTVGGKVDTDKLIF. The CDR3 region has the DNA TGTGCCTGTGACACCGTCGGGGGAAAAGTGGACACCGATAAACTCATCTTT.

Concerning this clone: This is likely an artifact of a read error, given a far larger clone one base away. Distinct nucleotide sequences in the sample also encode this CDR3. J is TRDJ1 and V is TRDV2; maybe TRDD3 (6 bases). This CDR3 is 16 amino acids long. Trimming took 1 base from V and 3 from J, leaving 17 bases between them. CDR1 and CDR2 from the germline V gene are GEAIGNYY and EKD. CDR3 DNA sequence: TGTGCCTGTGACACTCTGGGAGATACGGGACCCGATAAACTCATCTTT. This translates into CACDTLGDTGPDKLIF.

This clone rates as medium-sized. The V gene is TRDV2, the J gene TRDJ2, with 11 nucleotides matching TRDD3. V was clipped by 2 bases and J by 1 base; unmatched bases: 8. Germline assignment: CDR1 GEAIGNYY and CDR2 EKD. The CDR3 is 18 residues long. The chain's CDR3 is CACDNLGDTVGLTAQLFF. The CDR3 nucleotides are TGTGCCTGTGACAATCTGGGGGATACTGTCGGTTTGACAGCACAACTCTTCTTT.

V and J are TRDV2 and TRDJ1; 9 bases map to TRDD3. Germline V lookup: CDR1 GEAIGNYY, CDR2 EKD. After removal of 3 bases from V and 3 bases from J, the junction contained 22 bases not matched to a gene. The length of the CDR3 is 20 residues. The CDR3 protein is CACDPLAGSSVLGEADKLIF. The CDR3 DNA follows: TGTGCCTGTGACCCCCTCGCGGGTTCCTCCGTACTGGGGGAGGCCGATAAACTCATCTTT.

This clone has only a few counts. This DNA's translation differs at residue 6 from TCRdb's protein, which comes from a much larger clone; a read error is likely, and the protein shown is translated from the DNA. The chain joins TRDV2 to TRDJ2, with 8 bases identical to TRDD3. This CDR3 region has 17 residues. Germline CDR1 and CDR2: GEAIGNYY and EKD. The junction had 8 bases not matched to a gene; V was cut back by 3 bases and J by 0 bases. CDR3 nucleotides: TGTGCCTGTGACCCGCTTTGGGGGGATACTTTGACAGCACAACTCTTCTTT. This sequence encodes CACDPLWGDTLTAQLFF.

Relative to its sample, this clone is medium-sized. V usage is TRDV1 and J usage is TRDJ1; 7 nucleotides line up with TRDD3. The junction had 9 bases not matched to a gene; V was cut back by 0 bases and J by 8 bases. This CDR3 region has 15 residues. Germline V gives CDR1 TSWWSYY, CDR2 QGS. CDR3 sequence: CALGELNWGSIKLIF. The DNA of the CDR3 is TGTGCTCTTGGGGAACTAAACTGGGGTTCGATCAAACTCATCTTT.

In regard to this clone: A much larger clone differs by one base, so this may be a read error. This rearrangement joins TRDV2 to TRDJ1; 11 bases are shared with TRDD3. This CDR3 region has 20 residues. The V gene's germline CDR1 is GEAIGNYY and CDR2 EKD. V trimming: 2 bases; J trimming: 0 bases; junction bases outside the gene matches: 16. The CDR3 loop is CACDNVRLGDKGRYTDKLIF. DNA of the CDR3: TGTGCCTGTGACAACGTACGACTGGGGGATAAGGGGCGTTACACCGATAAACTCATCTTT.

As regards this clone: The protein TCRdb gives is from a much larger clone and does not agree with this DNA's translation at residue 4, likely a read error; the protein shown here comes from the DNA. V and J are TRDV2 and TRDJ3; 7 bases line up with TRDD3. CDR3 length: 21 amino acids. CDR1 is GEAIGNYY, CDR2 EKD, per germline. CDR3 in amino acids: CACGTSWGTPPSSWDTRQMFF. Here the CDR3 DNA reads TGTGCCTGTGGCACGAGTTGGGGGACCCCTCCAAGCTCCTGGGACACCCGACAGATGTTCTTC.

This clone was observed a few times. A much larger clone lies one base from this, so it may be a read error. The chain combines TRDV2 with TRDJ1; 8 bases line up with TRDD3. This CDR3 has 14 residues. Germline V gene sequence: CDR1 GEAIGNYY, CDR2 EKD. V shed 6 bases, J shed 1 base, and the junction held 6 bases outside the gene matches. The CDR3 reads CACKLLGATDKLIF. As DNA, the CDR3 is TGTGCCTGTAAACTACTGGGGGCCACCGATAAACTCATCTTT.

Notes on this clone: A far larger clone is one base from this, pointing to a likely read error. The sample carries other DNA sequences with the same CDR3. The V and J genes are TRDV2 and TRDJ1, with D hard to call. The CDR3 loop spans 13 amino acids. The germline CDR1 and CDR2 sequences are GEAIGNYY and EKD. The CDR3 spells CACDPLHTDKLIF. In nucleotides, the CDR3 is TGCGCCTGTGACCCACTACACACCGATAAACTCATCTTT.